The T cell receptor beta chain described here comes from a study of control samples from healthy donors and cancer patients. TCRdb's copy holds only in-frame clones and misses some; the assay was immunoSEQ multiplex PCR. This sample yields roughly 81,000 clones, of which roughly 84% are seen a single time; 9.5% to 13% belongs to the top ten. Material for sequencing was PBMCs. The TCR was taken from a man in his 60s with head and neck cancer.

This CDR3 reads CASSARDGRDTQYF. CDR3 nucleotide sequence: TGTGCCAGCAGCGCCCGGGACGGCCGCGATACGCAGTATTTT. The V call is TRBV9, the J call TRBJ2-3, with D perhaps TRBD1 or TRBD2 (5 bases each). From germline, CDR1 is SGDLS and CDR2 YYNGEE. V was clipped by 3 bases and J by 6 bases, with 14 bases between them. The CDR3 length is 14 residues.